The 17 T cell receptor beta chains below all came from one sample that was sequenced in a study of T cells in Graves' hyperthyroidism and ophthalmopathy (dated by TCRdb to between 2017 and 2020). Library method: multiplex PCR. The sequencer was an Illumina HiSeq 2000. Amplification of TCR beta CDR3 regions was carried out from RNA transcripts. For the first round of RT-PCR on the TCR CDR3, the HTBI primer set was used together with the Qiagen OneStep RT-PCR kit. TCRdb's own reprocessing of the public reads used fastp at Q25 and MiXCR and kept productive beta chains. Every entry covers one CDR3 protein and lists the most common genes and DNA from its rows. In all, the sample holds approximately 380,000 distinct CDR3 sequences, and 18% of those were seen once. Roughly two fifths of the sample is in the top ten clones. Sample: blood. The source is a man between 18 and 29 years old with Graves' ophthalmopathy.

This chain joins TRBV5-6 and TRBJ2-5; the D gene is possibly TRBD2 (5 bases). Germline CDR1 reads SGHDT; CDR2 reads YYEEEE. The CDR3 has 14 residues. V was shortened by 4 bases and J by 1 base, with 11 bases between the two germline ends. CDR3 protein: CASSHPSGQETQYF. The CDR3 bases are TGTGCCAGCAGCCATCCGAGCGGCCAAGAGACCCAGTACTTC.

This clonotype has only a few counts. The chain links TRBV18 to TRBJ2-1; 15 bases fit TRBD2. Unmatched junction bases numbered 5, after V lost 2 bases and J lost 9 bases. Germline lookup yields CDR1 KGHSH and CDR2 LQKENI. This CDR3 is 16 amino acids long. This chain's CDR3 is CASSPRGLAGGSEQFF. In DNA form, the CDR3 reads TGTGCCAGCTCACCAAGGGGACTAGCGGGGGGTAGTGAGCAGTTCTTC. Variable domain in full (rest from reference TRBV18 and TRBJ2-1): NAGVMQNPRHLVRRRGQEARLRCSPMKGHSHVYWYRQLPEEGLKFMVYLQKENIIDESGMPKERFSAEFPKEGPSILRIQQVVRGDSAAYFCASSPRGLAGGSEQFFGPGTRLTVL.

This clonotype was detected ten times or more. The genes are TRBV2 and TRBJ1-2; 9 bases match TRBD1. The germline V gene encodes CDR1 SNHLY and CDR2 FYNNEI. The CDR3 spans 12 residues. J was trimmed by 6 bases and V by 11 bases; bases with no gene match: 7. The chain's CDR3 is CALSDRGDGYTF. CDR3 in DNA: TGTGCCCTCTCGGACAGGGGTGATGGCTACACCTTC.

This clonotype came up many times. The rearrangement uses TRBV15 and TRBJ2-5, with a tentative D call TRBD2 (5 bases). Germline CDR1 LNHNV, CDR2 YYDKDF (reference sequence). Trimming shortened V by 3 bases and J by 3 bases, and 11 bases separated the two germline ends. This CDR3 region has 14 residues. The CDR3 nucleotides read TGTGCCACCAGCAGGGGAGAGCATAAAGAGACCCAGTACTTC. This sequence encodes CATSRGEHKETQYF.

J is TRBJ2-5 and V is TRBV7-6; D is possibly TRBD1 (5 bases). The germline CDR1 and CDR2 sequences are SGHVS and FNYEAQ. The CDR3 covers 16 residues. With 5 bases removed from V and 0 bases from J, the gap between germline ends came to 16 bases. CDR3 sequence reads: CASSLTPKGYQETQYF. The DNA for the CDR3 is TGTGCCAGCAGCCTGACACCAAAGGGGTACCAAGAGACCCAGTACTTC.

This clonotype was seen at least ten times. The chain uses TRBV20-1 and TRBJ2-5; D is undetermined. V lost 2 bases and J 1 base, leaving 8 bases between the germline ends. The CDR3 runs 13 residues. Germline V CDR1 and CDR2: DFQATT, SNEGSKA (reference sequence). CDR3 nucleotide sequence: TGCAGTGCTAGAAGGCAGGCCCAAGAGACCCAGTACTTC. It is translated as CSARRQAQETQYF.

The CDR3 region is CASSGAGTGNNEQFF. In nucleotides, the CDR3 is TGCGCCAGCAGTGGGGCCGGGACTGGCAACAATGAGCAGTTCTTC. The chain recombines TRBV10-1 with TRBJ2-1; D may be TRBD2 (6 bases). Trimming left V 4 bases short and J 5 bases short, with 15 bases between. The CDR3 contains 15 residues. Germline-derived CDR1 and CDR2 are WNHNN and SYGVQD (reference sequence).

This chain links TRBV27 with TRBJ1-5, with a tentative D call TRBD1 (5 bases). This CDR3 has 14 residues. CDR1 MNHEY and CDR2 SMNVEV come from the germline V gene (reference sequence). V was clipped by 6 bases and J by 4 bases, with 13 bases between them. The CDR3 DNA sequence: TGTGCCAGCAGCCCAAACCAGGGAAATCAGCCCCAGCATTTT. As protein: CASSPNQGNQPQHF.

In its sample, this clonotype was seen a few times. The chain carries TRBV6-1 and TRBJ1-2; tentatively, D is TRBD1 (6 bases). The CDR3 sequence is 13 residues long. With 9 bases removed from V and 6 bases from J, the gap between germline ends came to 17 bases. CDR1 MNHNS and CDR2 SASEGT come from the germline V gene. CDR3 nucleotides: TGTGCCAGTACACCGATCAGGGGTCATGGCTACACCTTC. Amino acid sequence: CASTPIRGHGYTF.

J is TRBJ2-7 and V is TRBV13, with a weak D call TRBD2 (5 bases). This CDR3 has 14 residues. The germline CDR1 and CDR2 sequences are PRHDT and FYEKMQ (reference sequence). V was trimmed by 5 bases and J by 4 bases, leaving 15 bases between them. The DNA for the CDR3 is TGTGCCAGCAGCCGTCGGGGTTTGGCATACGAGCAGTACTTC. Amino acids: CASSRRGLAYEQYF. Full variable domain (rest looked up from reference TRBV13 and TRBJ2-7): AAGVIQSPRHLIKEKRETATLKCYPIPRHDTVYWYQQGPGQDPQFLISFYEKMQSDKGSIPDRFSAQQFSDYHSELNMSSLELGDSALYFCASSRRGLAYEQYFGPGTRLTVT.

The sample holds many counts of this clonotype. V and J are TRBV27 and TRBJ2-7; TRBD2 aligns across 8 bases. CDR1 and CDR2 from the germline V gene are MNHEY and SMNVEV (reference sequence). This CDR3 region has 16 residues. V shed 3 bases and J 7 bases; nucleotides not matched to a gene: 14. In nucleotides, the CDR3 is TGTGCCAGCAGTTTTAGAAGCGGGGGCCCGCCGGGGGAGCAGTACTTC. Amino acids: CASSFRSGGPPGEQYF.

This clonotype was found many times. The J gene is TRBJ1-1, the V gene TRBV29-1, with D tentatively TRBD1 (6 bases). Germline V gene sequence: CDR1 SQVTM, CDR2 ANQGSEA. The CDR3 spans 12 residues. The germline V and J ends were trimmed by 4 bases and 5 bases, with 11 bases remaining between them. CDR3 in amino acids: CSVGQVKTEAFF. The DNA of the CDR3 is TGCAGCGTTGGACAGGTAAAGACTGAAGCTTTCTTT.

Concerning this clonotype: This may be a read error, as it is one base from a much larger clone. This chain links TRBV11-2 with TRBJ1-1, with TRBD1 matching over 8 bases. This CDR3 is 15 amino acids long. Losses at the gene ends were 6 bases for V and 4 bases for J; bases not matched to a gene: 10. Germline loops: CDR1 SGHAT, CDR2 FQNNGV. Written as DNA, the CDR3 is TGTGCCAGCAGAGTAGGGTGGACAGGGTGCACTGAAGCTTTCTTT. This sequence encodes CASRVGWTGCTEAFF.

This clonotype was counted a few times. V is TRBV10-2 and J is TRBJ1-2; TRBD1 is a possible D gene (5 bases). In germline, CDR1 is WSHSY, CDR2 SAAADI. V dropped 0 bases and J dropped 0 bases, with 8 bases sitting between them. The CDR3 runs to 15 residues. The CDR3 protein is CASSESLDTNYGYTF. CDR3 in DNA: TGCGCCAGCAGTGAGTCCTTGGACACTAACTATGGCTACACCTTC.

Notes on this clonotype: A much larger clone lies a single base off, so this may be a read error. The chain couples TRBV7-9 to TRBJ2-7; D call uncertain. CDR3 size: 14 residues. Germline lookup yields CDR1 SEHNR and CDR2 FQNEAQ (reference sequence). Trimming pared 8 bases from V and 7 bases from J, leaving 21 bases between. The CDR3 DNA reads as TGTGCCAGCCAATGGAGAAGGGCCGAGGAGGAGCAGTACTTC. Residues: CASQWRRAEEEQYF.

This clonotype was seen many times. This sequence joins TRBV12-3 or TRBV12-4 and TRBJ1-5; the D gene is possibly TRBD1 (6 bases). The CDR3 spans 14 residues. V dropped 6 bases and J dropped 9 bases, with 18 bases sitting between them. The CDR3 DNA is TGTGCCAGCAGACTAGGACAGAGGAGTGGGCCCCAGCATTTT. Its protein is CASRLGQRSGPQHF.

The V gene is TRBV27, the J gene TRBJ2-5; the D call may be TRBD1 or TRBD2 (5 bases each). V lost 7 bases and J lost 7, with 19 bases in between. The CDR3 is 14 residues long. Germline assignment: CDR1 MNHEY and CDR2 SMNVEV (reference sequence). Written as DNA, the CDR3 is TGTGCCAGCAATGGTCGCGGGCCCCAGGGGACCCAGTACTTC. This codes for CASNGRGPQGTQYF.